The entry below describes one T cell receptor beta chain. Its antigen has not been determined. It has no much larger one-base neighbor in the sample; base qualities were not kept. This entry comes from a study of blood T cell repertoires in COVID-19 (dated by TCRdb to the early 2020s). Turning to the overall study: Samples from collaborators originated in the United States, Italy and Spain and spanned both the acute and convalescent phases of COVID-19. The material from the prospective study consisted of cDNA or gDNA derived from T cells, B-cell-depleted T cells, or PBMCs. The dataset comprised deeply sampled blood TCRbeta repertoires from subjects exposed to, actively infected with, or recovered from COVID-19. The repertoires were released in a freely available public database intended as a resource for research on the immune response to SARS-CoV-2. The samples were drawn from two sources: the first 160 participants of the ongoing ImmuneRACE study, and 1,254 subjects contributed by 6 global collaborators. The sample metadata nearly always contained a de-identified subject ID, COVID-19 status, age in years and sex. Where available, HLA class I and class II types were obtained from metadata supplied by the sample provider rather than from assay-based typing.

The CDR3 starts with the cysteine, ends with the phenylalanine, and has 15 residues. Just CDR3 DNA is preserved here, 45 bases in frame from base 1. A distance of 12 bases separates the germline ends of V and J, which lose 6 bases and 0 bases respectively. The germline V gene sets CDR1 to SGHVS and CDR2 to FQNEAQ. TCRbeta CDR3 regions were amplified from genomic DNA by means of the immunoSEQ Assay, a bias-controlled multiplex PCR. The paper's data handling went like this. Nucleated cell counts per sample were estimated from amplification of reference gene primers within the assay. To quantify the absolute abundance of each unique TCRbeta CDR3 rearrangement, sequence reads were collapsed and filtered. For each sample, productive Simpson clonality was calculated as the square root of Simpson's diversity index over productive rearrangements. In TCRdb, the immuneACCESS table is reduced to in-frame sequences with V and J assigned. These tables do not hold every clone; where another copy was compared, an unresolved V gene accounts for under half, and the others remain unexplained. That table supplies the V and J calls and clone size; D and trimming were determined from the DNA. For this sample there are around 300,000 clones; around nine tenths appear just once. The ten biggest clones cover 4% of the sample.

Study-wide findings and limitations: The quantity of clinical and demographic metadata differed by source and by participant and was supplied without curation.

Whole blood was collected in K2EDTA tubes by collaborating institutions according to the institutions' own protocols. For TCRbeta analysis, collaborators shipped samples in one of three forms: frozen whole blood, isolated PBMCs, or DNA extracted from either of those sample types. This TCR was sampled from a woman between 45 and 65 years old with active or convalescent COVID-19. The sequenced material came from peripheral blood. This sequence uses TRBV7-8 and TRBJ1-5; no D segment can be confidently identified. The CDR3: CASSHQDYSNQPQHF. The DNA sequence follows: TGTGCCAGCAGTCACCAGGATTATAGCAATCAGCCCCAGCATTTT. Full variable domain (CDR3 extended with the reference TRBV7-8 and TRBJ1-5 proteins): GAGVSQSPRYKVAKRGQDVALRCDPISGHVSLFWYQQALGQGPEFLTYFQNEAQLDKSGLPSDRFFAERPEGSVSTLKIQRTQQEDSAVYLCASSHQDYSNQPQHFGDGTRLSIL.